The 22 T cell receptor beta chains in this list originate from one sample, sequenced in a study of OX40 agonist ivuxolimab in advanced cancers. The data were produced by immunoSEQ multiplex PCR, yet TCRdb's version contains in-frame clones alone and is incomplete. This sample has tens of thousands of clones, with over 80% found just once. Sequencing used CD4+ or CD8+ T cells sorted from blood, obtained in a trial of the OX40 agonist ivuxolimab. The source of these receptors is an adult with an advanced solid tumor such as melanoma, head and neck, liver or kidney cancer.

This chain links TRBV18 with TRBJ2-1; the match to TRBD1 covers 9 bases. Trimming at V came to 0 bases and at J to 7 bases, leaving 7 bases not matched to a gene. The CDR3 runs to 16 residues. The germline CDR1 and CDR2 sequences are KGHSH and LQKENI. DNA for the CDR3: TGTGCCAGCTCACCACCTGGACAGGGGAGAAAAAATGAGCAGTTCTTC. Translated: CASSPPGQGRKNEQFF.

This clone was seen a handful of times. V and J are TRBV9 and TRBJ1-2; D is possibly TRBD1 (6 bases). Trimming stripped 0 bases from V and 6 bases from J, with 18 bases between. CDR1 SGDLS and CDR2 YYNGEE come from the germline V gene. CDR3 size: 16 residues. CDR3 sequence: CASSVVSGGPGDGYTF. In DNA form, the CDR3 reads TGTGCCAGCAGCGTAGTGAGTGGGGGCCCCGGCGATGGCTACACCTTC.

The chain couples TRBV29-1 to TRBJ2-6; D remains unclear. The V and J ends lost 3 bases and 4 bases respectively, with 7 bases between them. Looked up from germline, CDR1 is SQVTM and CDR2 is ANQGSEA. The CDR3 has 13 residues. For the CDR3, the DNA is TGCAGCGTTGAGCAGTGGGGGGCCAACGTCCTGACTTTC. Translation gives CSVEQWGANVLTF.

The chain is built from TRBV5-1 and TRBJ1-2; no clear D. Germline V gene lookup returns CDR1 SGHRS and CDR2 YFSETQ. V lost 2 bases and J lost 4, with 6 bases in between. The CDR3 sequence is 12 residues long. CDR3 coding DNA: TGCGCCAGCAGCTTAGAGGGCTATGGCTACACCTTC. It yields the protein CASSLEGYGYTF.

This clone was seen just once. The chain recombines TRBV19 with TRBJ2-6, with D tentatively TRBD1 (7 bases). Trimming cost V 10 bases and J 1 base, with 17 bases left between them. This CDR3 spans 16 amino acids. CDR1 and CDR2 (germline): LNHDA, SQIVND (reference sequence). The CDR3, as DNA: TGTGCCACGGGGTTAGCAGGGGGGTCTGGGGCCAACGTCCTGACTTTC. It codes for CATGLAGGSGANVLTF.

V usage is TRBV6-1 and J usage is TRBJ1-6; tentatively, D is TRBD1 (6 bases). The ends were cut back, 4 bases at V and 3 bases at J, with 16 bases in the middle. Germline V gene lookup returns CDR1 MNHNS and CDR2 SASEGT. CDR3 length: 17 amino acids. The CDR3 loop reads CASSAIQGYGYNSPLHF. The CDR3 DNA follows: TGTGCCAGCAGTGCAATACAGGGTTACGGCTATAATTCACCCCTCCACTTT.

The CDR3 loop reads CASSLGLAGHSYNEQFF. The CDR3 DNA reads TGCGCCAGCAGCTTGGGGCTAGCGGGTCACTCCTACAATGAGCAGTTCTTC. The V gene is TRBV5-1, the J gene TRBJ2-1; 8 positions match TRBD2. Germline values: CDR1 SGHRS, CDR2 YFSETQ. The trim removed 0 bases at V and 0 bases at J, leaving 5 bases unmatched. The CDR3 sequence is 17 residues long.

The chain recombines TRBV5-1 with TRBJ1-2; possibly TRBD1 for D (5 bases). The V gene's germline CDR1 is SGHRS and CDR2 YFSETQ. This CDR3 region has 14 residues. Trimming took off 0 bases at V and 3 bases at J, with 9 bases between the two ends. This CDR3 is CASSLDEGYYGYTF. The CDR3 nucleotides read TGCGCCAGCAGCTTGGATGAGGGGTACTATGGCTACACCTTC.

The J gene is TRBJ2-3, the V gene TRBV19; TRBD1 aligns across 8 bases. Losses at the gene ends were 7 bases for V and 1 base for J; bases not matched to a gene: 4. CDR3 size: 14 residues. Germline V gene lookup returns CDR1 LNHDA and CDR2 SQIVND (reference sequence). The CDR3 bases are TGTGCCAGTAATCCGGGACAGGGCACAGATACGCAGTATTTT. It translates to CASNPGQGTDTQYF.

The chain links TRBV4-2 to TRBJ1-4; a weak D match, TRBD1 (5 bases). V lost 4 bases, J lost 12 bases, and 24 bases lay in between. Germline CDR1 is LGHNA and CDR2 is YNFKEQ. The CDR3 sequence is 16 residues long. In DNA, the CDR3 is TGTGCCAGCAGCCGGGACCAGGTAGAGGTCGGCGGGCAACTGTTTTTT. Translating it yields CASSRDQVEVGGQLFF.

CDR3 nucleotide sequence: TGTGCCAGCAGTTTACTAGGGAATCAGCCCCAGCATTTT. It specifies CASSLLGNQPQHF. The chain is built from TRBV27 and TRBJ1-5; D ambiguous. With 2 bases removed from V and 4 bases from J, the gap between germline ends came to 6 bases. The CDR3 spans 13 residues. Germline lookup yields CDR1 MNHEY and CDR2 SMNVEV (reference sequence).

The chain uses TRBV9 and TRBJ1-4; tentatively, D is TRBD1 (5 bases). The germline V gene encodes CDR1 SGDLS and CDR2 YYNGEE. V lost 0 bases and J lost 2, with 11 bases in between. The CDR3 is 16 residues long. CDR3 amino acids: CASSVGAGTTNEKLFF. The DNA for the CDR3 is TGTGCCAGCAGCGTAGGGGCGGGGACGACTAATGAAAAACTGTTTTTT.

The table lists this clone with a few counts. V and J are TRBV7-8 and TRBJ2-2; D may be TRBD1 (6 bases). V was shortened by 5 bases and J by 7 bases, with 14 bases between the two germline ends. CDR3 size: 14 residues. Per germline, CDR1 SGHVS and CDR2 FQNEAQ. CDR3 DNA: TGTGCCAGCAGCACCCAAACAGGGATCGGGGAGCTGTTTTTT. Its translation: CASSTQTGIGELFF.

The rearrangement uses TRBV7-9 and TRBJ2-3; D is perhaps TRBD1 (5 bases). Deletions cut 5 bases from V and 1 base from J, with 7 bases between. Germline V gene lookup returns CDR1 SEHNR and CDR2 FQNEAQ (reference sequence). The CDR3 has 13 residues. Here the CDR3 reads CASSKQGTDTQYF. The CDR3 DNA is TGTGCCAGCAGCAAACAGGGCACAGATACGCAGTATTTT.

The chain has TRBV4-1 and TRBJ2-1; TRBD2 aligns across 8 bases. CDR3 length: 17 residues. Looked up from germline, CDR1 is MGHRA and CDR2 is YSYEKL. V lost 4 bases and J lost 2; bases outside the gene matches: 10. The CDR3 sequence is CASSLPTGLGTYNEQFF. CDR3 nucleotide sequence: TGCGCCAGCAGCCTCCCCACGGGACTAGGAACCTACAATGAGCAGTTCTTC.

The chain uses TRBV7-9 and TRBJ2-1, with a weak D call TRBD1 (6 bases). CDR3 length equals 16 residues. V was clipped by 7 bases and J by 1 base, with 17 bases between them. Germline CDR1 and CDR2: SEHNR and FQNEAQ (reference sequence). DNA for the CDR3: TGTGCCAGCACCCAAACAGGGAGTGTATCCTACAATGAGCAGTTCTTC. It yields the protein CASTQTGSVSYNEQFF. Full variable domain (outside the CDR3, taken from reference TRBV7-9 and TRBJ2-1): DTGVSQNPRHKITKRGQNVTFRCDPISEHNRLYWYRQTLGQGPEFLTYFQNEAQLEKSRLLSDRFSAERPKGSFSTLEIQRTEQGDSAMYLCASTQTGSVSYNEQFFGPGTRLTVL.

The chain is built from TRBV2 and TRBJ1-5; D gene uncertain. Germline CDR1 SNHLY, CDR2 FYNNEI. The ends were cut back, 4 bases at V and 2 bases at J, with 12 bases in the middle. This CDR3 contains 15 residues. The DNA of the CDR3 is TGTGCCAGCAGTGGAGCTCGGGGTGGCAATCAGCCCCAGCATTTT. Protein sequence: CASSGARGGNQPQHF.

This CDR3 is CASSKSLAVYYEQYF. The CDR3 coding sequence is TGTGCCAGCAGCAAGAGTCTAGCGGTCTACTACGAGCAGTACTTC. The rearrangement joins TRBV7-2 to TRBJ2-7; 7 bases agree with TRBD2. The germline V gene encodes CDR1 SGHTA and CDR2 FQGNSA. The CDR3 runs 15 residues. With 5 bases clipped from V and 3 bases from J, the junction kept 10 bases outside the gene matches.

The V gene is TRBV5-4, the J gene TRBJ2-7; weak D call: TRBD1 (5 bases). V was pared by 4 bases and J by 2 bases, with 13 bases between. The CDR3 length is 14 residues. Germline lookup yields CDR1 SGHNT and CDR2 YYREEE (reference sequence). The CDR3 DNA follows: TGTGCCAGCAGCCGCACCGCGGACACCTACGAGCAGTACTTC. Its protein product is CASSRTADTYEQYF.

This sequence joins TRBV7-8 and TRBJ1-5; no reliable D call. The V and J ends lost 2 bases and 0 bases respectively, with 5 bases between them. The germline gives CDR1 SGHVS, CDR2 FQNEAQ. CDR3 length: 14 amino acids. The CDR3 nucleotides read TGTGCCAGCAGCTTATATGATAGCAATCAGCCCCAGCATTTT. Amino acids: CASSLYDSNQPQHF.

This chain joins TRBV30 and TRBJ2-1; 9 nucleotides match TRBD2. The CDR3 extends over 14 amino acids. V was clipped by 5 bases and J by 6 bases; unmatched bases: 8. CDR1 and CDR2 from the germline V gene are GTSNPN and SVGIG (reference sequence). The CDR3 nucleotides read TGTGCCTGGGGACCGGGACTAGCAGCCAATGAGCAGTTCTTC. Encoded protein: CAWGPGLAANEQFF.

The chain carries TRBV27 and TRBJ2-2, with 8 positions matching TRBD2. The CDR3 is made up of 14 amino acids. Germline V gene data show CDR1 as MNHEY and CDR2 as SMNVEV (reference sequence). V lost 2 bases to trimming and J lost 6 bases; unmatched junction nucleotides: 2. DNA for the CDR3: TGTGCCAGCAGTTTAACGGGACTAGCCGGGGAGCTGTTTTTT. Protein sequence: CASSLTGLAGELFF.